One and the same sample provided the 7 T cell receptor beta chains below, sequenced in a study of T cell responses to AZD1222 COVID-19 vaccine. TCRdb keeps only in-frame clones here, not all; method: immunoSEQ multiplex PCR. The repertoire consists of some 170,000 clones, with roughly nine tenths occurring once and the leading ten covering about 4.5%. The sequencing here drew on peripheral blood, taken on day 0 of MenACWY control vaccination. The receptors come from an adult in good health.

This sequence joins TRBV4-3 and TRBJ2-4; D may be TRBD2 (6 bases). Deletions cut 0 bases from V and 0 bases from J, with 15 bases between. The CDR3 is 18 residues long. Germline assignment: CDR1 LGHNA and CDR2 YSLEER. The CDR3 loop reads CASSQDGPEGLAKNIQYF. As DNA, the CDR3 is TGCGCCAGCAGCCAAGACGGGCCGGAGGGGTTAGCCAAAAACATTCAGTACTTC.

The CDR3 spells CASSLGIRGRAGETQYF. The CDR3 DNA sequence: TGTGCCAGCAGCTTGGGCATTCGCGGGAGGGCCGGAGAGACCCAGTACTTC. The chain couples TRBV5-5 to TRBJ2-5; 9 nucleotides align to TRBD2. The CDR3 has 17 amino acids. Germline CDR1 and CDR2: SGHKS and YYEKEE (reference sequence). V trimming: 0 bases; J trimming: 4 bases; junction bases outside the gene matches: 10. Complete variable domain (other parts from reference TRBV5-5 and TRBJ2-5): DAGVTQSPTHLIKTRGQQVTLRCSPISGHKSVSWYQQVLGQGPQFIFQYYEKEERGRGNFPDRFSARQFPNYSSELNVNALLLGDSALYLCASSLGIRGRAGETQYFGPGTRLLVL.

The rearrangement uses TRBV29-1 and TRBJ1-1; 10 bases agree with TRBD1. Germline loops: CDR1 SQVTM, CDR2 ANQGSEA. With 6 bases clipped from V and 1 base from J, the junction kept 5 bases outside the gene matches. The CDR3 contains 14 residues. In DNA, the CDR3 is TGCAGCGTCAGACAGGGGGCAGGGAACACTGAAGCTTTCTTT. Its translation: CSVRQGAGNTEAFF.

This clone was picked up one time. The CDR3 region is CASSSRTGRGERANYGYTF. The CDR3 DNA follows: TGTGCCAGCAGCTCGAGGACAGGGAGGGGTGAGAGGGCTAACTATGGCTACACCTTC. This rearrangement joins TRBV7-2 to TRBJ1-2; 8 positions agree with TRBD1. The CDR3 has 19 residues. J was trimmed by 0 bases and V by 4 bases; bases with no gene match: 16. The V gene's germline CDR1 is SGHTA and CDR2 FQGNSA.

This sequence joins TRBV29-1 and TRBJ2-3; D is ambiguous. This CDR3 region has 12 residues. The ends were cut back, 6 bases at V and 0 bases at J, with 7 bases in the middle. CDR1 is SQVTM, CDR2 ANQGSEA, per germline. CDR3 in amino acids: CSVETSTDTQYF. The CDR3 DNA reads as TGCAGCGTGGAAACTAGCACAGATACGCAGTATTTT.

The chain recombines TRBV30 with TRBJ1-6, with D perhaps TRBD1 (5 bases). The CDR3 has 15 amino acids. From germline, CDR1 is GTSNPN and CDR2 SVGIG (reference sequence). Trimming pared 4 bases from V and 9 bases from J, leaving 19 bases between. CDR3 DNA sequence: TGTGCCTGGATCCATCCGGGACCCGCCAGTTCACCCCTCCACTTT. Protein: CAWIHPGPASSPLHF. The full variable domain, in which reference TRBV30 and TRBJ1-6 provide the parts outside the CDR3, is SQTIHQWPATLVQPVGSPLSLECTVEGTSNPNLYWYRQAAGRGLQLLFYSVGIGQISSEVPQNLSASRPQDRQFILSSKKLLLSDSGFYLCAWIHPGPASSPLHFGNGTRLTVT.

The DNA for the CDR3 is TGCGCCAGCAGCACCTGGACTAGCGGCCATGGGCAGACCCAGTACTTC. Its protein is CASSTWTSGHGQTQYF. V usage is TRBV4-1 and J usage is TRBJ2-5, with 10 bases that match TRBD2. There are 16 residues in the CDR3. The V gene's germline CDR1 is MGHRA and CDR2 YSYEKL. The trim removed 5 bases at V and 6 bases at J, leaving 12 bases unmatched.